These 27 T cell receptor beta chains originate from one sample sequenced in a study of T cell responses to AZD1222 COVID-19 vaccine. TCRdb keeps only in-frame clones here, not all; method: immunoSEQ multiplex PCR. The table lists about 110,000 clones, 70% to 90% of them singletons, with around a sixth in the top ten. The specimen comprised peripheral blood, sampled on day 0 of AZD1222 vaccination. These receptors were taken from an adult in good health.

The chain is built from TRBV28 and TRBJ1-5; D is unclear. V shed 10 bases and J shed 0 bases, with 16 bases lying between them. Germline values: CDR1 MDHEN, CDR2 SYDVKM. This CDR3 region has 15 residues. The CDR3 DNA reads TGTGCCACCCTGGGCAGTGACCATAGCAATCAGCCCCAGCATTTT. This encodes CATLGSDHSNQPQHF.

V is TRBV10-3 and J is TRBJ1-5; no clear D. Trimming stripped 2 bases from V and 0 bases from J, with 5 bases between. The CDR3 loop spans 14 amino acids. The germline V gene encodes CDR1 ENHRY and CDR2 SYGVKD. CDR3 bases: TGTGCCATCAGTGAGAGGGATAGCAATCAGCCCCAGCATTTT. Amino acid sequence: CAISERDSNQPQHF.

The V and J genes are TRBV7-9 and TRBJ1-2; D is perhaps TRBD1 (6 bases). CDR1 SEHNR and CDR2 FQNEAQ come from the germline V gene (reference sequence). V shed 3 bases and J shed 11 bases, with 19 bases lying between them. The CDR3 consists of 14 residues. The CDR3 DNA sequence: TGTGCCAGCAGCTTGAACAGGGAACTATGGGGGTACACCTTC. This encodes CASSLNRELWGYTF.

As DNA, the CDR3 is TGTGCCATCAGTGCCGACAGGAACACCGGGGAGCTGTTTTTT. It specifies CAISADRNTGELFF. The chain recombines TRBV10-3 with TRBJ2-2; tentative D call: TRBD1 (5 bases). Germline V gene data show CDR1 as ENHRY and CDR2 as SYGVKD. The V end was cut by 4 bases, the J end by 1 base, with 7 bases between. This CDR3 has 14 amino acids.

V and J are TRBV7-9 and TRBJ1-1; 8 bases align to TRBD1. Germline CDR1 is SEHNR and CDR2 is FQNEAQ (reference sequence). V shed 4 bases, J shed 3 bases, and the junction held 7 bases outside the gene matches. The CDR3 is 15 amino acids. CDR3 residues: CASSWTGPGDTEAFF. Here the CDR3 DNA reads TGTGCCAGCAGCTGGACAGGGCCGGGGGACACTGAAGCTTTCTTT.

V usage is TRBV7-6 and J usage is TRBJ2-2; 7 nucleotides agree with TRBD2. Germline V lookup: CDR1 SGHVS, CDR2 FNYEAQ. The CDR3 has 14 amino acids. Trimming removed 4 bases from V and 4 bases from J; junction bases left unmatched: 3. CDR3 in amino acids: CASSSGLPTGELFF. DNA of the CDR3: TGTGCCAGCAGCTCGGGACTACCCACCGGGGAGCTGTTTTTT.

The genes are TRBV7-3 and TRBJ2-5; 8 bases agree with TRBD2. The trim removed 6 bases at V and 4 bases at J, leaving 4 bases unmatched. The germline V gene encodes CDR1 SGHTA and CDR2 FQGTGA. The CDR3 spans 13 residues. CDR3 region: CASSSGARETQYF. The CDR3 DNA reads TGTGCCAGCAGTAGCGGGGCCCGAGAGACCCAGTACTTC. The full variable domain, with the rest looked up from reference TRBV7-3 and TRBJ2-5, is GAGVSQTPSNKVTEKGKYVELRCDPISGHTALYWYRQSLGQGPEFLIYFQGTGAADDSGLPNDRFFAVRPEGSVSTLKIQRTERGDSAVYLCASSSGARETQYFGPGTRLLVL.

The rearrangement uses TRBV5-6 and TRBJ2-2; 9 bases fit TRBD2. Germline assignment: CDR1 SGHDT and CDR2 YYEEEE. V dropped 1 base and J dropped 8; count of bases not matched to a gene: 9. The CDR3 consists of 16 residues. The CDR3 here is CASSLLSGRIVGELFF. In nucleotides, the CDR3 is TGTGCCAGCAGCTTGCTGAGCGGGAGGATAGTGGGGGAGCTGTTTTTT.

The chain joins TRBV11-2 to TRBJ1-1, with D perhaps matching TRBD1 (5 bases). V was shortened by 1 base and J by 5 bases, with 11 bases between the two germline ends. The CDR3 spans 14 residues. CDR1 is SGHAT, CDR2 FQNNGV, per germline. CDR3 DNA sequence: TGTGCCAGCAGCTTAGGAGGGGTAGGGACTGAAGCTTTCTTT. It is translated as CASSLGGVGTEAFF.

The chain couples TRBV5-1 to TRBJ1-1; perhaps TRBD1 as D (5 bases). Trimming removed 0 bases at V and 1 base at J, with 16 bases between. The CDR3 covers 17 residues. Germline assignment: CDR1 SGHRS and CDR2 YFSETQ. In DNA form, the CDR3 reads TGCGCCAGCAGCTTGGCCGGGCGAGGGGACCCGAACACTGAAGCTTTCTTT. Amino acid sequence: CASSLAGRGDPNTEAFF.

The chain joins TRBV7-2 to TRBJ2-5; D possibly corresponds to TRBD2 (6 bases). CDR1 SGHTA and CDR2 FQGNSA come from the germline V gene. This CDR3 is built from 14 residues. V lost 3 bases to trimming and J lost 2 bases, with 10 bases between them. The CDR3 spells CASSLAGTQETQYF. For the CDR3, the DNA is TGTGCCAGCAGCTTGGCGGGGACTCAAGAGACCCAGTACTTC.

This clone was seen only once. V is TRBV3-1 (or the pseudogene TRBV3-2) and J is TRBJ1-3; 12 nucleotides match TRBD1. CDR1 and CDR2 (germline): LGHDT, YNNKEL (reference sequence). The V segment lost 2 bases and the J segment 1 base; nucleotides outside the gene matches: 6. CDR3 size: 18 residues. CDR3: CASSQFRGQGASGNTIYF. In DNA, the CDR3 is TGTGCCAGCAGCCAATTCCGGGGACAGGGGGCTTCTGGAAACACCATATATTTT.

This rearrangement joins TRBV5-1 to TRBJ2-7; D is uncertain. The CDR3 runs 11 residues. Trimming took off 0 bases at V and 4 bases at J, with 2 bases between the two ends. From germline, CDR1 is SGHRS and CDR2 YFSETQ. Here the CDR3 DNA reads TGCGCCAGCAGCTTGGGGTACGAGCAGTACTTC. Its translation: CASSLGYEQYF.

A few counts support this clone. The chain carries TRBV7-2 and TRBJ2-1; D uncertain. Deletions cut 2 bases from V and 4 bases from J, with 6 bases between. Looked up from germline, CDR1 is SGHTA and CDR2 is FQGNSA. The CDR3 spans 13 residues. The CDR3 DNA sequence: TGTGCCAGCAGCTTACACACTTACAATGAGCAGTTCTTC. It is translated as CASSLHTYNEQFF.

This clone has only one observation. The chain links TRBV11-2 to TRBJ1-2; no definite D call. V lost 1 base, J lost 6 bases, and 9 bases lay in between. The CDR3 spans 13 residues. Germline lookup yields CDR1 SGHAT and CDR2 FQNNGV. In nucleotides, the CDR3 is TGTGCCAGCAGCTTAGGAGGGTCCGATGGCTACACCTTC. This encodes CASSLGGSDGYTF.

J is TRBJ1-1 and V is TRBV5-8; no definite D call. Trimming took off 4 bases at V and 4 bases at J, with 17 bases between the two ends. The germline gives CDR1 SGHTS, CDR2 YDEGEE. The length of the CDR3 is 15 residues. CDR3 nucleotide sequence: TGTGCCAGCAGCCGTGGGCGAACGACGGGCACTGAAGCTTTCTTT. Translation: CASSRGRTTGTEAFF.

The chain couples TRBV19 to TRBJ2-5; possible D gene TRBD1, 6 bases. CDR1 LNHDA and CDR2 SQIVND come from the germline V gene (reference sequence). V was cut by 4 bases and J by 5 bases, with 14 bases left in between. The length of the CDR3 is 14 residues. CDR3 protein: CASSRWGRGETQYF. The CDR3 DNA is TGTGCCAGTAGTAGATGGGGGCGCGGGGAGACCCAGTACTTC.

This chain uses TRBV4-1 with TRBJ2-3, with D maybe TRBD2 (6 bases). Germline V CDR1 and CDR2: MGHRA, YSYEKL. Deletions cut 2 bases from V and 6 bases from J, with 12 bases between. The CDR3 contains 14 residues. The CDR3 spells CASSQRTIRDTQYF. The CDR3, as DNA: TGCGCCAGCAGCCAACGGACTATTCGGGATACGCAGTATTTT.

The chain combines TRBV9 with TRBJ1-6, with a tentative D call TRBD1 (5 bases). The germline V and J ends were trimmed by 0 bases and 10 bases, with 14 bases remaining between them. The CDR3 is 15 amino acids. CDR1 and CDR2 (germline): SGDLS, YYNGEE. Here the CDR3 reads CASSVGQGYGSPLHF. Written as DNA, the CDR3 is TGTGCCAGCAGCGTAGGCCAGGGTTATGGATCACCCCTCCACTTT.

For the CDR3, the DNA is TGTGCCAGCAGCTTGGGCTATGGCTACACCTTC. The encoded protein is CASSLGYGYTF. This rearrangement joins TRBV12-3 or TRBV12-4 to TRBJ1-2; no reliable D call. The V end lost 6 bases, the J end lost 4 bases, and 6 bases lay between the germline ends. This CDR3 is built from 11 residues.

This clone is a singleton in its sample. The chain joins TRBV15 to TRBJ1-1; TRBD1 matches at 7 bases. The germline gives CDR1 LNHNV, CDR2 YYDKDF (reference sequence). The V and J ends lost 2 bases and 3 bases, in that order; junction bases with no gene match: 6. This CDR3 has 15 residues. DNA for the CDR3: TGTGCCACCAGCAGACCTACAGGGGCGTACACTGAAGCTTTCTTT. Its translation: CATSRPTGAYTEAFF.

Only a few counts were recorded for this clone. The rearrangement joins TRBV5-4 to TRBJ1-6; D gene unclear. Germline-derived CDR1 and CDR2 are SGHNT and YYREEE (reference sequence). V lost 5 bases to trimming and J lost 4 bases, with 16 bases between them. This CDR3 comprises 16 residues. The CDR3 nucleotides read TGTGCCAGCAGTCCAGACCCAAGACGTTATAATTCACCCCTCCACTTT. Protein: CASSPDPRRYNSPLHF.

CDR3 DNA: TGTGCCAGTAGTATCTCAAGGGCCCAAGCTTTCTTT. Translated, it gives CASSISRAQAFF. The rearrangement links TRBV19 to TRBJ1-1; D unresolved. Trimming stripped 3 bases from V and 9 bases from J, with 11 bases between. This CDR3 region has 12 residues. Germline values: CDR1 LNHDA, CDR2 SQIVND (reference sequence).

The V and J genes are TRBV10-3 and TRBJ1-5; TRBD1 matches at 8 bases. CDR3 length: 15 residues. CDR1 ENHRY and CDR2 SYGVKD come from the germline V gene. After removal of 5 bases from V and 2 bases from J, the junction contained 5 bases not matched to a gene. This chain's CDR3 is CAISNDRGGNQPQHF. CDR3 coding DNA: TGTGCCATCAGTAACGACAGGGGAGGCAATCAGCCCCAGCATTTT.

The chain is built from TRBV9 and TRBJ2-2, with 8 bases fitting TRBD1. Germline values: CDR1 SGDLS, CDR2 YYNGEE. Trimming cost V 7 bases and J 5 bases; bases outside gene matches: 7. The CDR3 spans 14 residues. The CDR3, as DNA: TGTGCCAGCGGCCCTTGGACAGGGACCGGGGAGCTGTTTTTT. This sequence encodes CASGPWTGTGELFF. The variable domain in full, completed from reference TRBV9 and TRBJ2-2, reads DSGVTQTPKHLITATGQRVTLRCSPRSGDLSVYWYQQSLDQGLQFLIQYYNGEERAKGNILERFSAQQFPDLHSELNLSSLELGDSALYFCASGPWTGTGELFFGEGSRLTVL.

This rearrangement joins TRBV11-3 to TRBJ2-7; 7 bases line up with TRBD2. V was pared by 5 bases and J by 3 bases, with 4 bases of the junction left unmatched. CDR3 length: 13 amino acids. Per the germline V gene, CDR1 is SGHNT and CDR2 is YENEEA. This CDR3 reads CASSISGNYEQYV. The CDR3 coding sequence is TGTGCCAGCAGCATCAGCGGGAACTACGAGCAGTACGTC.

This chain joins TRBV5-1 and TRBJ2-7; D could derive from TRBD1 or TRBD2 (5 bases each). The V gene's germline CDR1 is SGHRS and CDR2 YFSETQ. The CDR3 has 15 residues. V was cut by 0 bases and J by 7 bases, with 17 bases left in between. The CDR3 DNA sequence: TGCGCCAGCAGCTTGGCCTGGGACCCAGTCCGTGAGCAGTACGTC. Its protein product is CASSLAWDPVREQYV.